This T cell receptor beta chain was recorded in a study of blood T cell repertoires in COVID-19. Looking at the study overall: Samples taken during acute and convalescent COVID-19 were collected in the United States, Italy and Spain. From T cells, B-cell-depleted T cells, or PBMCs came the material, which was cDNA or gDNA.

In the original workflow: Using reference gene primer amplification, nucleated cell counts were estimated. Measured with immunoSEQ multiplex PCR; TCRdb has only the in-frame clones, and not every one. The DNA gave D and trimming, while V, J and clone size come from that table. The sample consists of about 120,000 clones, roughly 87% of them appearing once. This CDR3 contains 13 residues. Comments on this clone: One end of the junction is discordant with germline, which a read error may explain.

The clonotype was recovered from a human donor in a cohort sampled during active COVID-19. Material for sequencing was peripheral blood. The chain is built from TRBV12-3 or TRBV12-4 and TRBJ2-7, with D unclear. CDR3 in DNA: TGTGCCAGCAGTTTAAAGACATCCTCCGAGCAGTACTTC. Translated, it gives CASSLKTSSEQYF.